A selection of T cell receptor beta chains follows, all from one sample in a study of T cell repertoires in cytomegalovirus infection. Their cognate antigens are unknown. MiXCR, applied by TCRdb to the reads, yields one record per CDR3 protein. The sample has hundreds of thousands of distinct CDR3 sequences; 30% to 40% are singletons. Sequenced here: cultured PBMCs, sampled from culture after CMV antigen stimulation. The receptors originated from a human donor in good health (CMV status not recorded). Some clones in this sample may be carry-over from other donors' samples. Both conserved end residues are part of each CDR3. The D gene is left open where the match is weak. A row's size may be missing; if present it is once, few, many or a size class.

>once|TRBJ2-5|TRBV5-4|TRBD2
TGTGCCAGCAGCGGGACTAGCCGAGGGGGAGAGACCCAGTACTTC
CASSGTSRGGETQYF
>few|TRBJ2-1|TRBV5-4|-
TGTGCCAGCAGTCGGGTTAGGGGCGCATCATACAATGAGCAGTTCTTC
CASSRVRGASYNEQFF
>once|TRBJ2-4|TRBV12-3/TRBV12-4|TRBD2
TGTGCCAGCAGATCCGGGACTAGCGGGAGAAACATTCAGTACTTC
CASRSGTSGRNIQYF
>few|TRBJ1-2|TRBV7-9|-
TGTGCCAGCAGCTTAGATGGCAGGGCTGGCTACACCTTC
CASSLDGRAGYTF
>few|TRBJ1-2|TRBV7-2|TRBD1
TGTGCCAGCAGCTACAGGAGGACAGGAGCTGGCTATGGCTACACCTTC
CASSYRRTGAGYGYTF
>-|TRBJ2-5|TRBV27|-
TGTGCCAGCAGTTTATATACAGGGCAAGAGACCCAGTACTTC
CASSLYTGQETQYF
>-|TRBJ1-5|TRBV28|TRBD1
TGTGCCAGCAGTCAAACTGGGACAGGGGATCAGCCCCAGCATTTT
CASSQTGTGDQPQHF
>few|TRBJ2-2|TRBV5-4|TRBD2
TGTGCCAGCAGATTATCTAGCGGCACGAACACCGGGGAGCTGTTTTTT
CASRLSSGTNTGELFF
>few|TRBJ2-7|TRBV6-1|-
TGTGCCGGCGGCGGGGCGGGGTGGTACGAGCAGTACTTC
CAGGGAGWYEQYF
>-|TRBJ1-1|TRBV27|-
TGTGCCAGCCCTCCTACAGGTTCTAACACTGAAGCTTTCTTT
CASPPTGSNTEAFF
>few|TRBJ2-1|TRBV7-2|-
TGTGCCAGCAGCTTTGTGCCGGGACAGGGTCAAGCGGGGGGGCTTGGGGAGCAGTTCTTC
CASSFVPGQGQAGGLGEQFF
>-|TRBJ2-7|TRBV4-1|-
TGCGCCAGCAGCCAACTCTACTCAGGAGTCTACGAGCAGTACTTC
CASSQLYSGVYEQYF
>-|TRBJ1-1|TRBV6-2/TRBV6-3|-
TGTGCCAGCAGTTCTGCAGGGGCGGACACTGAAGCTTTCTTT
CASSSAGADTEAFF
>-|TRBJ1-5|TRBV12-3/TRBV12-4|-
TGTGCCAGCAGTTCTGCGGATCAGCCCCAGCATTTT
CASSSADQPQHF
>-|TRBJ2-2|TRBV7-3|TRBD1
TGTGCCAGCAGCTGGGGACAGGACGACACCGGGGAGCTGTTTTTT
CASSWGQDDTGELFF
>-|TRBJ1-1|TRBV28|-
TGTGCCAGCACCGGAACTACAGGGAGGATCACTGAAGCTTTCTTT
CASTGTTGRITEAFF
>-|TRBJ2-1|TRBV7-2|-
TGTGCCAGCAGCCCGGGGTGGGGGAATGAGCAGTTCTTC
CASSPGWGNEQFF
>-|TRBJ2-1|TRBV5-1|TRBD2
TGCGCCAGCAGCTCCACGGGAGGGTTGAATGAGCAGTTCTTC
CASSSTGGLNEQFF
>-|TRBJ2-7|TRBV7-2|-
TGTGCCAGCAGCTTGACGGGGGTCTACGAGCAGTACTTC
CASSLTGVYEQYF
>-|TRBJ1-4|TRBV3-1|-
TGTGCCAGCAGCCAAGTGGGGGGCTTTGGTGAAAAACTGTTTTTT
CASSQVGGFGEKLFF
>few|TRBJ2-1|TRBV12-3/TRBV12-4|-
TGTGCCAGCACCTATGTAAAGGATGAGCAGTTCTTC
CASTYVKDEQFF
>once|TRBJ2-3|TRBV20-1|-
TGCAGTGCTCGCCGCCCCGGAGGCACAGATACGCAGTATTTT
CSARRPGGTDTQYF
>many|TRBJ1-6|TRBV6-6|-
TGTGCCAGCAGTCCCGGGACCGCCTATAATTCACCCCTCCACTTT
CASSPGTAYNSPLHF
>-|TRBJ2-3|TRBV5-1|-
TGCGCCAGCAGCCTCTTACTACCCTCTAGCACAGATACGCAGTATTTT
CASSLLLPSSTDTQYF
>-|TRBJ2-2|TRBV6-1|TRBD2
TGTGCCAGCAGTCCCGGGACTAGCGGGCCGAACACCGGGGAGCTGTTTTTT
CASSPGTSGPNTGELFF
>-|TRBJ2-7|TRBV4-2|-
TGTGCCAGCAGCCAAATCTTGGGCAGGCAAACCTACGAGCAGTACTTC
CASSQILGRQTYEQYF
>once|TRBJ2-2|TRBV7-8|-
TGTGCCAGCAGCTCCTGGGGTACGGGACTTAAAACCGGGGAGCTGTTTTTT
CASSSWGTGLKTGELFF
>-|TRBJ2-1|TRBV2|-
TGTGCCAGCTGCGATCGGGCCCGGGACAATGAGCAGTTATTC
CASCDRARDNEQLF
>few|TRBJ1-6|TRBV12-3/TRBV12-4|-
TGTGCCAGCAGTCCCACAGGGTATTCACCCCTCCACTTT
CASSPTGYSPLHF
>few|TRBJ2-1|TRBV20-1|-
TGCAGTGCTAGAGATTCGAGGGGACTCTACAATGAGCAGTTCTTC
CSARDSRGLYNEQFF
>-|TRBJ1-5|TRBV20-1|-
TGCAGTGCTTGGACAGCGGATAGCAATCAGCCCCAGCATTTT
CSAWTADSNQPQHF
>few|TRBJ2-7|TRBV12-3/TRBV12-4|TRBD1
TGTGCCAGCAGTCAACGGGACAGGGGATTCGAGCAGTACTTC
CASSQRDRGFEQYF
>-|TRBJ2-7|TRBV20-1|TRBD2
TGCAGTGCCAGCACCGGGACTAGCCACCATTACTTC
CSASTGTSHHYF
>many|TRBJ1-5|TRBV7-2|-
TGTGCCAGCAGCTTTAGGGGCAGGGGACCTCAGCCCCAGCATTTT
CASSFRGRGPQPQHF
>once|TRBJ1-1|TRBV5-4|TRBD1
TGTGCCAGCAGCTTGGCGGGACAGGGCGCCGCTGAAGCTTTCTTT
CASSLAGQGAAEAFF
>-|TRBJ2-3|TRBV27|-
TGTGCCAGCAGTTCTCTCTTTGCGGATACGCAGTATTTT
CASSSLFADTQYF
>-|TRBJ2-3|TRBV13|TRBD2
TGTGCCAGCAGCTCCTCCGGGGCGGGGGGTCCTTCAGATACGCAGTATTTT
CASSSSGAGGPSDTQYF
>-|TRBJ2-1|TRBV6-1|-
TGTGCCAGCAGTGAGGGGCGTGGGGTGAAGTTCTTC
CASSEGRGVKFF
>many|TRBJ2-3|TRBV7-2|-
TGTGCCAGCAGCTTAATGACAGATACGCAGTATTTT
CASSLMTDTQYF
>-|TRBJ1-3|TRBV27|-
TGTGCCAGCAGTCCCGGGCCTAGAGGTAGAAACACCATATATTTT
CASSPGPRGRNTIYF
>few|TRBJ2-2|TRBV7-2|TRBD2
TGTGCCAGCAGCTTAGGAGTAGGGACTAGCGGGAGAGAGACCGGGGAGCTGTTTTTT
CASSLGVGTSGRETGELFF
>many|TRBJ2-5|TRBV7-2|-
TGTGCCAGCACCACCCCGGGAGAGACCCAGTACTTC
CASTTPGETQYF
>-|TRBJ2-5|TRBV10-3|TRBD2
TGTGCCACCGGGGGGAACCAAGAGACCCAGTACTTC
CATGGNQETQYF
>-|TRBJ2-7|TRBV27|TRBD2
TGTGCCAGCAGGCTAGCGGGAGGGCCTTTCGAGCAGTACTTC
CASRLAGGPFEQYF
>few|TRBJ1-2|TRBV6-5|-
TGTGCCAGCAGTTACTCAAGCGGGGGCGGGGGTGGCTACACCTTC
CASSYSSGGGGGYTF